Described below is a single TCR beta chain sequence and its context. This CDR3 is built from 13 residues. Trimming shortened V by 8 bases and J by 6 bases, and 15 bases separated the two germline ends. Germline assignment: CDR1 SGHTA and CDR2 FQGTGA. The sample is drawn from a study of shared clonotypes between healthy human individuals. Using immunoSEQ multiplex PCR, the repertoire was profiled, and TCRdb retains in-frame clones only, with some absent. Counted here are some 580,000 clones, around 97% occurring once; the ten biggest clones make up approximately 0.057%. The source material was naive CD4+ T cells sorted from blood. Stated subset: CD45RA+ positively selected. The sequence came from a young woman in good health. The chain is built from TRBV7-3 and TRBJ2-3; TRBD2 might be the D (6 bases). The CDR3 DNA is TGTGCCAGCTCGCCGCCGGGGGTGGATACGCAGTATTTT. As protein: CASSPPGVDTQYF.